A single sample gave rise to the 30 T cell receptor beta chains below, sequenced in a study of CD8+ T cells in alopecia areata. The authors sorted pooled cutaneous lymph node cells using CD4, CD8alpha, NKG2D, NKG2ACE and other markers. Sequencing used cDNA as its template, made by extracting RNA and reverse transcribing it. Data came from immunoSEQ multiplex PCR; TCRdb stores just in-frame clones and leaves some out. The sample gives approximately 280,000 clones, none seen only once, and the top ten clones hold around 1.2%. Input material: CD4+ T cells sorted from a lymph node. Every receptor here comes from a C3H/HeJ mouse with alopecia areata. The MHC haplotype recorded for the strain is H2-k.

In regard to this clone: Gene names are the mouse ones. CDR3 region: CAWGQGINTLYF. The sequenced CDR3 bases are TGTGCCTGGGGACAGGGGATAAAC. The chain joins TRBV31 to TRBJ2-4, with TRBD1 matching over 9 bases. The sequence runs out 4 residues before the end of the CDR3; the remainder is reconstructed from the germline J gene. The CDR3 spans 12 residues. The germline V gene has CDR1 GKSSPN and CDR2 SITVG.

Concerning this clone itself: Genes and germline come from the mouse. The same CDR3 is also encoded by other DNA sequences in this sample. The CDR3 here is CASKRGNQDTQYF. Incomplete CDR3 DNA: TGTGCCAGCAAGAGGGGAAACCAAGAC. This rearrangement joins TRBV19 to TRBJ2-5, with D possibly being TRBD1 (5 bases). Read coverage stops 4 residues before the CDR3 terminus; the germline J gene supplies the remainder. The CDR3 loop spans 13 amino acids. The V end lost 6 bases, the J end lost 0 bases, and 8 bases lay between the germline ends. Germline V gives CDR1 FNHDT, CDR2 SITEND (reference sequence).

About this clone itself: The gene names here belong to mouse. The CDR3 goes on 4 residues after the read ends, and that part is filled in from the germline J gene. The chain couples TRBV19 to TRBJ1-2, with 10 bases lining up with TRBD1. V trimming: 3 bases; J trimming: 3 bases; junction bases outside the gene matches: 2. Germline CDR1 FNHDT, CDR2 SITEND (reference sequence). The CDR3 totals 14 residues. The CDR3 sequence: CASSNDRGHSDYTF. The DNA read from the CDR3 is TGTGCCAGCAGTAATGACAGGGGGCACTCC.

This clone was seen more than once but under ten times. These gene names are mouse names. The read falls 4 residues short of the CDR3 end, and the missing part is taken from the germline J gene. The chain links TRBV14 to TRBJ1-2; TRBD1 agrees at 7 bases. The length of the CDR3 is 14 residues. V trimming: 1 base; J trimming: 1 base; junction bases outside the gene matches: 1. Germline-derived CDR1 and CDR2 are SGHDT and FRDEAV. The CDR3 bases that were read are TGTGCCAGCAGTTTCGGGGACAGAAACTCC. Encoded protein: CASSFGDRNS. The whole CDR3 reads CASSFGDRNSDYTF. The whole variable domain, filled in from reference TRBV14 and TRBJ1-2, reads EAGVTQSPRYAVLQEGQAVSFWCDPISGHDTLYWYQQPRDQGPQLLVYFRDEAVIDNSQLPSDRFSAVRPKGTNSTLKIQSAKQGDTATYLCASSFGDRNSDYTFGSGTRLLVI.

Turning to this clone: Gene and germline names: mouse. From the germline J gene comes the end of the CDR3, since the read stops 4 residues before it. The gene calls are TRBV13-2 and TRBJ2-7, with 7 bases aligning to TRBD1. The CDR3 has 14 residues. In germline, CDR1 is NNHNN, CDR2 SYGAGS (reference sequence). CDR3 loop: CASGERTGAYEQYF. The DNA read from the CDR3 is TGTGCCAGCGGTGAGCGCACAGGGGCGTAT.

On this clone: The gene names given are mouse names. This CDR3 is CASSMAQSYAEQFF. CDR3 bases read: TGTGCCAGCAGTATGGCACAGAGCTATGCT. J is TRBJ2-1 and V is TRBV19, with D hard to call. The read terminates 4 residues before the CDR3 end, so the remaining end is supplied by the germline J gene. This CDR3 is 14 amino acids long. Germline CDR1 reads FNHDT; CDR2 reads SITEND (reference sequence). Trimming shortened V by 2 bases and J by 3 bases, and 9 bases separated the two germline ends.

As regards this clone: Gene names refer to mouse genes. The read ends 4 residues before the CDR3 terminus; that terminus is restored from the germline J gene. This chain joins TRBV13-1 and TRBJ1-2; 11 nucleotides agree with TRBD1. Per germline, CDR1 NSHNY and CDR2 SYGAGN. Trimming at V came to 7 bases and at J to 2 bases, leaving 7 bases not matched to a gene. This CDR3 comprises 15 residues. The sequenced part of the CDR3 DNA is TGTGCCAGCGTGCCCGGGACAGGGGGGAACTCC. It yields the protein CASVPGTGGNS. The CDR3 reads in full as CASVPGTGGNSDYTF.

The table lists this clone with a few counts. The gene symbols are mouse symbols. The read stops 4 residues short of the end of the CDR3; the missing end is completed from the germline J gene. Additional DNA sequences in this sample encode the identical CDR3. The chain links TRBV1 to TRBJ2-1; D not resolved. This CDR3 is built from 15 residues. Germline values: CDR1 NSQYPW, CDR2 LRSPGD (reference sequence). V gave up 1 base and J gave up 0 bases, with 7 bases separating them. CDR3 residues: CTCSAADTNYAEQFF. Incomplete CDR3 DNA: TGCACCTGCAGTGCAGCTGACACTAACTATGCT.

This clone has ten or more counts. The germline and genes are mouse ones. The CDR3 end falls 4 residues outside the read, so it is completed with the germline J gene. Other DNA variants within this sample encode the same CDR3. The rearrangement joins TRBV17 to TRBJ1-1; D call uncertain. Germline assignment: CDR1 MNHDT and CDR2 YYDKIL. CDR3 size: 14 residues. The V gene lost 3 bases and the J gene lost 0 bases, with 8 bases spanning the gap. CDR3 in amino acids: CASSSWVANTEVFF. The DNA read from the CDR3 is TGTGCTAGCAGTAGTTGGGTTGCAAACACA.

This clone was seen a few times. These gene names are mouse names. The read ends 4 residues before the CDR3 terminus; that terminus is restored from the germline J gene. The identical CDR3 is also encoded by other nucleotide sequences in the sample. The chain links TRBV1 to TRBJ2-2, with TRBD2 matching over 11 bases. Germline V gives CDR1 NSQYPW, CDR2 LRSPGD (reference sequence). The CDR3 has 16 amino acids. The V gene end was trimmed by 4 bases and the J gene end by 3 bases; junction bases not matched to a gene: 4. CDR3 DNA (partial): TGCACCTGCAGTGTAGGACTGGGGGGAGACACCGGG. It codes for CTCSVGLGGDTG. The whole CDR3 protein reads CTCSVGLGGDTGQLYF.

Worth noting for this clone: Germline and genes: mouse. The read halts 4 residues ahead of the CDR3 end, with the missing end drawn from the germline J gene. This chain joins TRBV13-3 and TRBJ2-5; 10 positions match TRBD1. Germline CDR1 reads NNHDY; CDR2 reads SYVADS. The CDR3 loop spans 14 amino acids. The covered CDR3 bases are TGTGCCAGCAGTCGAGGACAGGGGGAAGAC. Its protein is CASSRGQGED. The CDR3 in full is CASSRGQGEDTQYF.

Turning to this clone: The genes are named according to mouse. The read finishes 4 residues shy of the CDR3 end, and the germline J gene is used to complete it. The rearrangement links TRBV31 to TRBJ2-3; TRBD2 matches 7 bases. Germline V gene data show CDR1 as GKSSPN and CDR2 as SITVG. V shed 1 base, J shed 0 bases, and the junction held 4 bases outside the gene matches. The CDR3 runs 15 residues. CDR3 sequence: CAWSPRTGSAETLYF. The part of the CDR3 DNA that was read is TGTGCCTGGAGTCCAAGGACTGGTAGTGCAGAA.

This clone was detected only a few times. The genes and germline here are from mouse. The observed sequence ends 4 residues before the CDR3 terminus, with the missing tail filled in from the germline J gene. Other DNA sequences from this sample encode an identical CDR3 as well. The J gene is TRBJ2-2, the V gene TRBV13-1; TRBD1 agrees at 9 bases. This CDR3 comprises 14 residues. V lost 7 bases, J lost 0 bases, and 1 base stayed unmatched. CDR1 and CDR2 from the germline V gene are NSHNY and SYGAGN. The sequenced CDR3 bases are TGTGCCAGCCGACAGGGGGCAAACACCGGG. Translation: CASRQGANTG. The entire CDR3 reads CASRQGANTGQLYF.

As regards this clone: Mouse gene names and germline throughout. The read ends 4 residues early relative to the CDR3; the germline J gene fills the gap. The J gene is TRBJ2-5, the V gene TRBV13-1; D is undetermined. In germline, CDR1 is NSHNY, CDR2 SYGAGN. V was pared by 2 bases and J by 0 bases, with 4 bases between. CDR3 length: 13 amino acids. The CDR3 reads CASSDPNQDTQYF. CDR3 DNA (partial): TGTGCCAGCAGTGACCCAAACCAAGAC.

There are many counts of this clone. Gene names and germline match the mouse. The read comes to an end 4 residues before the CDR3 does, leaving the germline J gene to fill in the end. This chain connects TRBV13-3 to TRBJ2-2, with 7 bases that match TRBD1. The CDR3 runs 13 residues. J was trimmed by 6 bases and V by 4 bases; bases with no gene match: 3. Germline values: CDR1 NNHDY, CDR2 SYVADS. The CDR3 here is CASSPQGAGQLYF. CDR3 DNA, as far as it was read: TGTGCCAGCAGTCCTCAGGGGGCCGGG.

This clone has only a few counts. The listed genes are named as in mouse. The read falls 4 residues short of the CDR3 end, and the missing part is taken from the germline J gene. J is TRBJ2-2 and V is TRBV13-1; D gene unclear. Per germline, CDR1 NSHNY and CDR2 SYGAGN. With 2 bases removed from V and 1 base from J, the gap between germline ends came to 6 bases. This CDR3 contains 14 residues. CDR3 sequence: CASSDWRNTGQLYF. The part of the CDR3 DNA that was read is TGTGCCAGCAGTGACTGGAGAAACACCGGG.

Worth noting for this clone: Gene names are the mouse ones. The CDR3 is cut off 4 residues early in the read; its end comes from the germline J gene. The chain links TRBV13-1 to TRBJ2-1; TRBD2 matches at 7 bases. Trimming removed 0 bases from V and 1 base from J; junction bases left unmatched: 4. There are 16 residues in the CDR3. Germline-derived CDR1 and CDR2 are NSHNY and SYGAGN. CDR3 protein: CASSDGGGTNYAEQFF. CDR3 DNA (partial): TGTGCCAGCAGTGATGGTGGGGGGACCAACTATGCT.

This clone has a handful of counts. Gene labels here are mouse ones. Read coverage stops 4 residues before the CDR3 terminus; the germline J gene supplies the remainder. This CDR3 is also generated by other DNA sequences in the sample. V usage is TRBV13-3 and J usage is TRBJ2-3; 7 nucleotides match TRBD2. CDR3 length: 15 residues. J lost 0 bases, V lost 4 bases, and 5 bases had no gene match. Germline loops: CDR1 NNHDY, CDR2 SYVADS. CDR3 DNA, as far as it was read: TGTGCCAGCAGTCCTGGGGGAGCTAGTGCAGAA. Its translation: CASSPGGASAE. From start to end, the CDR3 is CASSPGGASAETLYF.

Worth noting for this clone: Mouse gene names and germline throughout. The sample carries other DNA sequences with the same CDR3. The covered CDR3 bases are TGTGCCAGCAGTGGCAGGGTTAACCAAGAC. Its protein product is CASSGRVNQD. The whole CDR3 sequence reads CASSGRVNQDTQYF. V gene TRBV13-1 combines with J gene TRBJ2-5, with a possible D match to TRBD1 (5 bases). The read comes to an end 4 residues before the CDR3 does, leaving the germline J gene to fill in the end. The V gene lost 3 bases and the J gene lost 0 bases, with 8 bases spanning the gap. The CDR3 covers 14 residues. The germline V gene encodes CDR1 NSHNY and CDR2 SYGAGN.

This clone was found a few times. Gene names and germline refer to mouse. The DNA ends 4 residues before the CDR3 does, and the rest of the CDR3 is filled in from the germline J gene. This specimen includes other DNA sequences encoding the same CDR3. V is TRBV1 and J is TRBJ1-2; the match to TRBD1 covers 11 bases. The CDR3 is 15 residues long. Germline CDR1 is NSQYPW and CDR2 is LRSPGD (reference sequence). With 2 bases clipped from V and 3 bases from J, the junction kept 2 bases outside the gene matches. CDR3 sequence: CTCSAPGQGDSDYTF. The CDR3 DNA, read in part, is TGCACCTGCAGTGCACCGGGACAGGGGGACTCC.

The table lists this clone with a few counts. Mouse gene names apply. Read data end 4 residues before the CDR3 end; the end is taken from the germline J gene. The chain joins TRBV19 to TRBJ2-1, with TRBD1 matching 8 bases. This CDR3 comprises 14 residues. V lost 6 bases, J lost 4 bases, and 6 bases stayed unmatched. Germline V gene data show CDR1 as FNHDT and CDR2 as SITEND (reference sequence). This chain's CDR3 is CASTFRGRYAEQFF. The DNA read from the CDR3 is TGTGCCAGCACTTTCAGGGGGCGGTATGCT.

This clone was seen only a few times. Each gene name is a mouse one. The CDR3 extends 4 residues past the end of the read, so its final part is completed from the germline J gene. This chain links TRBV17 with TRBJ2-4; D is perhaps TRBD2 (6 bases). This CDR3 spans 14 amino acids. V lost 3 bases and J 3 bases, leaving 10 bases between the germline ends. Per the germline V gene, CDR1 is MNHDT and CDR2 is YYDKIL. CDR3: CASSSGGPQNTLYF. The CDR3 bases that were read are TGTGCTAGCAGTAGTGGGGGACCCCAAAAC.

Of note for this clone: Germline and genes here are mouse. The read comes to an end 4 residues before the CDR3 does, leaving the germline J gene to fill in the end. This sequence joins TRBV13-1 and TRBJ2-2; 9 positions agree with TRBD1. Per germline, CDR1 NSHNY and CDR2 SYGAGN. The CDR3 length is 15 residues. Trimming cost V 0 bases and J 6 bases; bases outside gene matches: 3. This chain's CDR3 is CASSDEGQGAGQLYF. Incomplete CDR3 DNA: TGTGCCAGCAGTGATGAGGGACAGGGCGCCGGG.

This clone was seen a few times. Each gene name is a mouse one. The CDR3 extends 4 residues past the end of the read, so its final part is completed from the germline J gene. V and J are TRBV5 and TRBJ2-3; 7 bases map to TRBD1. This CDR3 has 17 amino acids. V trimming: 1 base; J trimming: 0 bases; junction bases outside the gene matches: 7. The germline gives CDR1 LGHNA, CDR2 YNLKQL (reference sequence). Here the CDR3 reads CASSQVARGSSAETLYF. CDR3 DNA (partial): TGTGCCAGCAGCCAAGTGGCCAGGGGGTCTAGTGCAGAA.

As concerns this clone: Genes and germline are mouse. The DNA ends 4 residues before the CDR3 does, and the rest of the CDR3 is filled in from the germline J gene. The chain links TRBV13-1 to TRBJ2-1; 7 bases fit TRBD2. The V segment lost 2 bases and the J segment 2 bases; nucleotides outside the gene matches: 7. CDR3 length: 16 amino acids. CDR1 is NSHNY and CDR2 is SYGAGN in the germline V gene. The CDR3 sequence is CASSEMGGVDYAEQFF. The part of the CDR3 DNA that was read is TGTGCCAGCAGTGAGATGGGGGGTGTCGACTATGCT.

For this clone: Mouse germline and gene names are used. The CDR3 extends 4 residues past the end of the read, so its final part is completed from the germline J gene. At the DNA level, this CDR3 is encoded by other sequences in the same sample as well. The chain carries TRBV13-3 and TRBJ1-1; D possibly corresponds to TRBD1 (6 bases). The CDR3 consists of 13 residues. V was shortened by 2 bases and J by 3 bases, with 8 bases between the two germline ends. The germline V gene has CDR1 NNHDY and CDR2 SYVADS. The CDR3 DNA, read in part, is TGTGCCAGCAGTGACAGGGGAGACACA. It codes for CASSDRGDT. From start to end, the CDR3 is CASSDRGDTEVFF.

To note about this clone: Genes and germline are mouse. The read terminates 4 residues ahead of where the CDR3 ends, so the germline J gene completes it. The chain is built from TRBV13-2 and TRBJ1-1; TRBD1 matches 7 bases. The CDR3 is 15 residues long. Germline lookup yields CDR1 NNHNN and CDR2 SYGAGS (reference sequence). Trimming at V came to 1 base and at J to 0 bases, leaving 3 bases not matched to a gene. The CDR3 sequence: CASGDRGQSNTEVFF. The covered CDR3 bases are TGTGCCAGCGGTGATCGGGGACAGTCAAACACA.

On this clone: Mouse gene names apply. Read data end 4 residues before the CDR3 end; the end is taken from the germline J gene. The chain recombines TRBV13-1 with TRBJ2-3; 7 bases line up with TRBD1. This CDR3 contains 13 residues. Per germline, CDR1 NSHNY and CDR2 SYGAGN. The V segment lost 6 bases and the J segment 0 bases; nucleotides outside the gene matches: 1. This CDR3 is CASNRGSAETLYF. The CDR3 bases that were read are TGTGCCAGCAACAGGGGTAGTGCAGAA.

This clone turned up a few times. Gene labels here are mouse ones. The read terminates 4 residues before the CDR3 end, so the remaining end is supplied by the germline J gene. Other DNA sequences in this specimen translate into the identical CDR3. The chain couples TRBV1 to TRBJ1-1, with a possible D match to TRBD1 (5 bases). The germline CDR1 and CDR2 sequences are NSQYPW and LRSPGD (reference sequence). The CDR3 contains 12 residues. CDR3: CTCSAGQTEVFF. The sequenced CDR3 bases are TGCACCTGCAGTGCCGGACAAACA.

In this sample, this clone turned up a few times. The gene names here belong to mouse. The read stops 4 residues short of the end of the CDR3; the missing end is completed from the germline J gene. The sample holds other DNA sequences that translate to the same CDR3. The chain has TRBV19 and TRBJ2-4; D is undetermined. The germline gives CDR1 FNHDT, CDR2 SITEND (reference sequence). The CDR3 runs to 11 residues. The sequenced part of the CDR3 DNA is TGTGCCAGCAGTAACAAAAAC. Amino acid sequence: CASSNKN. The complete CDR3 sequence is CASSNKNTLYF.